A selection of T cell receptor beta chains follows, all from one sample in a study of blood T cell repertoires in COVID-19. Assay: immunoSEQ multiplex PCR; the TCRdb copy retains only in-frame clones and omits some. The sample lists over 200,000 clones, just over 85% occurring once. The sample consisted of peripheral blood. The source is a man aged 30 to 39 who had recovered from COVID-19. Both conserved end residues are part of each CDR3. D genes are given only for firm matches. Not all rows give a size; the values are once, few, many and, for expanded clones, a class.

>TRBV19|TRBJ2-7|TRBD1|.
CASSPRQGATYEQYF
TGTGCCAGTAGTCCCCGACAGGGGGCAACCTACGAGCAGTACTTC
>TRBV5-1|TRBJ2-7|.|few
CASSLLGGTYEQYF
TGCGCCAGCAGCTTACTGGGCGGGACCTACGAGCAGTACTTC
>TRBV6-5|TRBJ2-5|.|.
CASSSGGETQYF
TGTGCCAGCAGCTCAGGGGGGGAGACCCAGTACTTC
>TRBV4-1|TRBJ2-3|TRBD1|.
CASSQDLGGQVDTDTQYF
TGCGCCAGCAGCCAAGACTTGGGGGGACAGGTTGACACAGATACGCAGTATTTT
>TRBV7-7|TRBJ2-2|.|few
CASSQGARQDGELFF
TGTGCCAGCAGCCAAGGGGCTAGGCAGGACGGGGAGCTGTTTTTT
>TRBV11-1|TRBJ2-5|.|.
CASSWGETQYF
TGTGCCTCCTCGTGGGGCGAGACCCAGTACTTC
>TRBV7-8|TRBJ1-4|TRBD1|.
CASSPPGGAANEKLFF
TGTGCCAGCAGCCCCCCAGGGGGCGCAGCTAATGAAAAACTGTTTTTT
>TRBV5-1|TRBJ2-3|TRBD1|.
CASGWDSADTQYF
TGCGCCAGCGGCTGGGACAGTGCAGATACGCAGTATTTT
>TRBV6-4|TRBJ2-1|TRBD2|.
CASSDTTSGGDEQFF
TGTGCCAGCAGTGACACGACTAGCGGGGGGGATGAGCAGTTCTTC
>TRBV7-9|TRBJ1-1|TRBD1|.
CASSFPFAGTGIGAEAFF
TGTGCCAGCAGCTTCCCCTTCGCCGGGACAGGGATAGGGGCTGAAGCTTTCTTT
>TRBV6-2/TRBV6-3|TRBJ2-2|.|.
CASSYSRSGQGGRNTGELFF
TGTGCCAGCAGTTACTCGAGGTCCGGACAGGGAGGGAGGAACACCGGGGAGCTGTTTTTT
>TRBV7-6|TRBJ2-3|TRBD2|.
CASSLVGTSGTDTQYF
TGTGCCAGCAGCTTAGTAGGGACTAGCGGCACAGATACGCAGTATTTT
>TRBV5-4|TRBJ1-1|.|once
CASSPGGILNTEAFF
TGTGCCAGCAGCCCCGGAGGAATCTTGAACACTGAAGCTTTCTTT
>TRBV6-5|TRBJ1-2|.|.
CASSYGRAYYGYTF
TGTGCCAGCAGTTACGGGAGAGCCTACTATGGCTACACCTTC
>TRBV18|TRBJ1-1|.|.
CASSPQQGGVMNTEAFF
TGTGCCAGCTCACCGCAGCAGGGAGGCGTTATGAACACTGAAGCTTTCTTT
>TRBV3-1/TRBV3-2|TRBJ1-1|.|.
CASSLMTENTEAFF
TGTGCCAGCAGCTTGATGACAGAGAACACTGAAGCTTTCTTT
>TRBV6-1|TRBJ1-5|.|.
CASSEGQSYSNQPQHF
TGTGCCAGCAGTGAGGGGCAGAGCTATAGCAATCAGCCCCAGCATTTT
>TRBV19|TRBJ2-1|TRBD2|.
CASRLAGRHNEQFF
TGTGCCAGTAGACTAGCGGGGAGACACAATGAGCAGTTCTTC
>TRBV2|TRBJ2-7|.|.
CASTPNPSGYYEQYF
TGTGCCAGCACCCCGAATCCCAGCGGTTACTACGAGCAGTACTTC
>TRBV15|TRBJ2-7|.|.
CATSSISGEQYF
TGTGCCACCAGCAGCATTTCAGGGGAGCAGTACTTC
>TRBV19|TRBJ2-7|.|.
CATRSILGDRSYEQYF
TGTGCCACCAGATCGATATTGGGTGACAGGTCCTACGAGCAGTACTTC
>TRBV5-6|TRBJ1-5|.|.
CASSLRGGNQPQHF
TGTGCCAGCAGTCTCCGAGGTGGCAATCAGCCCCAGCATTTT
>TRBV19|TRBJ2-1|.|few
CASSLQGGVIYNEQFF
TGTGCCAGTAGCCTACAGGGAGGGGTGATCTACAATGAGCAGTTCTTC
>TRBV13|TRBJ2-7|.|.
CASSSRVISYEQYF
TGTGCCAGCAGCTCCAGGGTGATCTCTTACGAGCAGTACTTC
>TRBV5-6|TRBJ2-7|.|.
CASILAGQVDQYF
TGTGCCAGCATCCTCGCGGGGCAGGTAGATCAGTACTTC
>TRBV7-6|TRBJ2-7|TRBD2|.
CASSLASASGGNEQYF
TGTGCCAGCAGCTTAGCGAGCGCTAGCGGGGGGAACGAGCAGTACTTC
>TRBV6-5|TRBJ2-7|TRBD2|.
CASRSLGGTSYEQYF
TGTGCCAGTAGAAGCTTGGGGGGGACGTCCTACGAGCAGTACTTC
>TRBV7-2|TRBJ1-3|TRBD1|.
CASSSTQGAGGNTIYF
TGTGCCAGCAGCTCCACCCAGGGGGCAGGGGGAAACACCATATATTTT
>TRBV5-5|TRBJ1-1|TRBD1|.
CASRYTGGMNTEAFF
TGTGCCAGCAGATATACAGGGGGCATGAACACTGAAGCTTTCTTT
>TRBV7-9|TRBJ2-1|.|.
CASSFQVMEQFF
TGTGCCAGCAGCTTTCAGGTGATGGAGCAGTTCTTC
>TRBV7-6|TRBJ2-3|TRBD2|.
CASSPRLAGDTDTQYF
TGTGCCAGCAGCCCCCGACTAGCGGGGGACACAGATACGCAGTATTTT
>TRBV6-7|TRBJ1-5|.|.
CASRPQWGGSNQPQHF
TGTGCCAGCAGACCCCAGTGGGGGGGGAGCAATCAGCCCCAGCATTTT
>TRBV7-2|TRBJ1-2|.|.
CASSLGQPANYGYTF
TGTGCCAGCAGCTTGGGGCAGCCAGCTAACTATGGCTACACCTTC
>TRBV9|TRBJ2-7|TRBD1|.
CASSVTGTGYYEQYF
TGTGCCAGCAGCGTTACGGGGACAGGGTATTACGAGCAGTACTTC
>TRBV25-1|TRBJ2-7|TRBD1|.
CAIRQGNREQYF
TGTGCCATTCGACAGGGGAACCGCGAGCAGTACTTC
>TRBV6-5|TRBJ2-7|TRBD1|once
CASSYRQGAGEQYF
TGTGCCAGCAGTTACAGGCAGGGGGCGGGGGAGCAGTACTTC
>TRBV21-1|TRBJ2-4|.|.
CAIQGLAKNIQYF
TGTGCCATCCAGGGATTAGCCAAAAACATTCAGTACTTC